This TCR beta chain comes out of a study of cytomegalovirus exposure and HLA in healthy donors. CDR1 is MNHEY and CDR2 is SMNVEV in the germline V gene (reference sequence). Germline trimming cut 4 bases from V and 6 bases from J; bases unmatched to any gene: 2. There are 14 residues in the CDR3. A multiplex PCR was run with 60 Vbeta primers and 13 Jbeta primers. Data came from immunoSEQ multiplex PCR; TCRdb stores just in-frame clones and leaves some out. The sample shows about 140,000 clones, 80% of them seen only once. The receptor was derived from a man in his fifties or sixties in good health and CMV-seronegative. Sequenced material: PBMCs. The chain combines TRBV27 with TRBJ1-6; TRBD1 agrees at 8 bases. CDR3 sequence reads: CASSSDRGNSPLHF. DNA for the CDR3: TGTGCCAGCAGTTCCGACAGGGGTAATTCACCCCTCCACTTT.